The rows below give T cell receptor beta chains drawn from one sample of a study of spatial heterogeneity in lung cancer. Via MiXCR, TCRdb re-called the 5' RACE reads, giving one row per CDR3 protein. This sample yields about 29,000 distinct CDR3 sequences, of which less than 9% are seen a single time; almost 25% belongs to the top ten. This specimen was lung tumor tissue, taken at surgery. All receptors derive from a male donor with early-stage non-small cell lung cancer. The CDR3 runs from the conserved cysteine through the conserved F or W. Some rows mark clone size as missing; the rest say once, few, many or name a class of expanded clone.

>TRBV5-6|TRBJ2-1|few
CASSLVADGGEQFF
>TRBV18|TRBJ1-3|many
CASSTGQGYGNTIYF
>TRBV6-5|TRBJ2-5|NA
CASSLLWGKETQYF
>TRBV29-1|TRBJ1-1|many
CSVGDRDTEAFF
>TRBV11-1|TRBJ2-7|many
CASSPHSYEQYF
>TRBV15|TRBJ2-1|many
CATSRDPDSHNEQFF
>TRBV10-1|TRBJ2-3|many
CASAPGQSTDTQYF
>TRBV12-3/TRBV12-4|TRBJ2-7|many
CASSWGRGNYEQYF
>TRBV4-1|TRBJ2-7|many
CASSQDSTQGSYEQYF
>TRBV6-5|TRBJ1-5|NA
CASRRAHNQPQHF
>TRBV20-1|TRBJ2-2|NA
CSASPWGHGELFF
>TRBV5-1|TRBJ1-4|many
CASSVSNEKLFF
>TRBV4-2|TRBJ1-1|many
CASSQDPGVSEAFF
>TRBV20-1|TRBJ1-2|many
CSARSLAAEEGYTF
>TRBV7-9|TRBJ1-6|many
CASSPASYNSPLHF
>TRBV28|TRBJ2-5|many
CASSYLAGEATQYF
>TRBV18|TRBJ2-1|many
CASSPGTSNEQFF
>TRBV28|TRBJ1-2|NA
CASGRGQDGYTF
>TRBV7-6|TRBJ2-5|many
CASRLTGNRETQYF
>TRBV28|TRBJ2-1|many
CASSTRNYNEQFF
>TRBV3-1|TRBJ2-1|many
CASSQGKSEQFF
>TRBV5-5|TRBJ1-6|many
CASSFSTGKGSQNSPLHF
>TRBV6-1|TRBJ1-5|medium-sized
CASKEWTASNQPQHF
>TRBV5-1|TRBJ1-1|many
CASSLGAPNTEAFF
>TRBV28|TRBJ1-1|many
CASSRGDRVVTEAFF
>TRBV7-9|TRBJ2-6|many
CASSNSGANVLTF
>TRBV15|TRBJ1-5|many
CATSREGGHRNQPQHF
>TRBV10-3|TRBJ1-5|few
CAISAVGEDQPQHF
>TRBV7-2|TRBJ1-2|many
CASSLGSEYGYTF
>TRBV7-2|TRBJ2-1|many
CASSSDGSYNEQFF
>TRBV28|TRBJ2-3|few
CASSLRLDSGGGTDTQYF
>TRBV28|TRBJ2-2|NA
CASGDRVTGELFF
>TRBV5-1|TRBJ2-7|many
CASSSSGYEQYF
>TRBV28|TRBJ2-5|NA
CASRPRDPRGRTQYF
>TRBV6-6|TRBJ1-6|few
CASSYQGSPLHF
>TRBV5-1|TRBJ2-7|many
CASSPAWPGGDEQYF
>TRBV15|TRBJ2-2|NA
CAARGTNTGELFF
>TRBV10-3|TRBJ2-1|many
CAISGSGGAASSEQFF
>TRBV20-1|TRBJ1-1|many
CSAREGARTEAFF
>TRBV5-1|TRBJ1-1|many
CASSLMGRGNTEAFF
>TRBV2|TRBJ1-2|few
CASSEGPGGPYGYTF
>TRBV20-1|TRBJ1-5|few
CSARAGPSNQPQHF
>TRBV20-1|TRBJ2-1|NA
CLGTSGGSSYNEQFF
>TRBV5-6|TRBJ1-3|few
CASSLDSGPGNTIYF
>TRBV7-2|TRBJ2-7|NA
CASSSSIGYEQYF
>TRBV7-9|TRBJ2-1|medium-sized
CASSLGLAVNEQFF
>TRBV15|TRBJ2-7|NA
CATGSRTGSYEQYF
>TRBV13|TRBJ1-2|few
CASSLSGNYGYTF
>TRBV6-5|TRBJ2-6|many
CASRPPAGANVLTF
>TRBV7-6|TRBJ2-7|many
CASSLRRGMDEQYF
>TRBV5-1|TRBJ2-2|NA
CASSHRTGNTGELFF
>TRBV7-8|TRBJ2-2|many
CASSLVQGYTGELFF
>TRBV15|TRBJ1-1|many
CATSRDNRDGTEAFF
>TRBV20-1|TRBJ2-4|many
CSARVLAVGGIQYF
>TRBV29-1|TRBJ2-2|NA
CSVVGAGDVDTGELFF
>TRBV5-1|TRBJ2-3|few
CASSLLGSSTDTQYF
>TRBV7-9|TRBJ1-2|many
CASSSNRGSYTF
>TRBV20-1|TRBJ2-7|many
CSAGREQYF
>TRBV7-2|TRBJ1-2|many
CASSSGQDYGYTF